This TCR beta chain was documented in a study of blood T cell repertoires in COVID-19 (dated by TCRdb to 2018 to 2020). About the full investigation: Recovered participants in ImmuneRACE Cohort 3 were defined as having two consecutive negative NP/OP PCR tests, clearance from a healthcare professional, or resolution of symptoms. Collaborator samples came from the United States, Italy and Spain and covered acute and convalescent phases of COVID-19. The material from the prospective study consisted of cDNA or gDNA derived from T cells, B-cell-depleted T cells, or PBMCs. The dataset comprised deeply sampled blood TCRbeta repertoires from subjects exposed to, actively infected with, or recovered from COVID-19. A freely available public database, intended as a resource for researchers studying the immune response to SARS-CoV-2, is where the repertoires were released. Samples came from the ongoing ImmuneRACE study (first 160 participants) plus 1,254 subjects from 6 global collaborators. The sample metadata nearly always contained a de-identified subject ID, COVID-19 status, age in years and sex. Where available, HLA class I and class II types were obtained from metadata supplied by the sample provider rather than from assay-based typing. The study at large found these results: How much clinical and demographic metadata was included differed by source and by participant, and the metadata was provided uncurated.

Concerning this clone: Its antigen target is currently unknown. Base qualities are missing; no much larger clone stands one base away.

Participants in the prospective study were enrolled through a virtual design, were aged about 18 to 100 years, and lived in roughly 26 United States geographic areas. In the prospective study, participants were assigned to cohorts based on the clinical history participants reported in a screening survey and a study questionnaire. Each participant in the prospective study had whole blood, serum and a nasopharyngeal or oropharyngeal swab collected by mobile phlebotomists. Prospective study participants could optionally give additional blood draws and questionnaires over an approximately two-month period. Before DNA extraction, blood samples from the prospective study were shipped at room temperature or frozen. Between the V and J ends, shortened by 3 bases and 5 bases respectively, the junction contains 5 bases. Looking up the germline V gene yields CDR1 MNHEY and CDR2 SVGAGI. Taken from cysteine to phenylalanine, the CDR3 has 11 residues. Only CDR3 DNA is held: 33 bases, read in frame from base 1.

The immunoSEQ Assay, a bias-controlled multiplex PCR, was used to amplify TCRbeta CDR3 regions from genomic DNA. Under the source paper's analysis protocol: Within the assay, amplification of reference gene primers was used to estimate how many nucleated cells each sample contained. To quantify the absolute abundance of each unique TCRbeta CDR3 rearrangement, sequence reads were collapsed and filtered. For each sample, productive Simpson clonality was calculated as the square root of Simpson's diversity index over productive rearrangements. TCRdb provides this immuneACCESS table in a form limited to in-frame rearrangements. Some clones are lacking; in checked studies, under half of them reflect an unresolved V gene, and why the rest are absent is not known. The V and J calls and clone size come from that table; D and trimming were worked out from the DNA. A total of around 190,000 clones appear in this sample, about 88% of them only once. The ten largest clones take up under 30% of the sample.

The chain links TRBV6-5 with TRBJ2-7; the D gene lacks a confident call. The specimen sequenced was PBMCs or T cells enriched from blood (not recorded which). The TCR sequence derives from a woman in her thirties or forties in a cohort exposed to, infected with or recovered from COVID-19 (not recorded which). The encoded CDR3 is CASSYSHEQYF. The sequenced DNA: TGTGCCAGCAGTTATAGCCACGAGCAGTACTTC.